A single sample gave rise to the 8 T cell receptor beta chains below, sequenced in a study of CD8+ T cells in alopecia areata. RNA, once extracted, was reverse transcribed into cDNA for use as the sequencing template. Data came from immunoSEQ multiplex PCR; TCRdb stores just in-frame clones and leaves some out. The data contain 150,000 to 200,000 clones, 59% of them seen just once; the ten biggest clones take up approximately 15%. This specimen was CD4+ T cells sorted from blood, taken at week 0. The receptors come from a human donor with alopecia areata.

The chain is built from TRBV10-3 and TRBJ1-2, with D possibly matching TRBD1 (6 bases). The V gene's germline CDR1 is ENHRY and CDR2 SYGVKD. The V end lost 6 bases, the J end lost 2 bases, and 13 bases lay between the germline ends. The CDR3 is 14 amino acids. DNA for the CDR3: TGTGCCATCAGCAAGATAACAGGGAACTATGGCTACACCTTC. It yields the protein CAISKITGNYGYTF.

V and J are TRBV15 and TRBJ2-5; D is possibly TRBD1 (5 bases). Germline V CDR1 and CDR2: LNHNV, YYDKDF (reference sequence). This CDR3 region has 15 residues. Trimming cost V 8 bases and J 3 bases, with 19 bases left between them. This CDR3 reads CATGPGHAMEETQYF. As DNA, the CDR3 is TGTGCCACCGGACCAGGACACGCGATGGAAGAGACCCAGTACTTC.

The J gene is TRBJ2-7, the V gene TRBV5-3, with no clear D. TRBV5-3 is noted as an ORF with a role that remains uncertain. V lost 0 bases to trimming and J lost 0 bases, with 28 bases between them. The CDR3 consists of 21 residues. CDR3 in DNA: TGTGCCAGAAGCTTGGGCAGTCTTTGGCCATGGATGGGTAGGGTCTCCTACGAGCAGTACTTC. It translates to CARSLGSLWPWMGRVSYEQYF.

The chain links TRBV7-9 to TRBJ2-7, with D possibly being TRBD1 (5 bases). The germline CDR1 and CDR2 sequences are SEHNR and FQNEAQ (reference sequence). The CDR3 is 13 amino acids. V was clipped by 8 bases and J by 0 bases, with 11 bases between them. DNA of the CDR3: TGTGCCAGCCACAGGAACCTCTCCTACGAGCAGTACTTC. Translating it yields CASHRNLSYEQYF.

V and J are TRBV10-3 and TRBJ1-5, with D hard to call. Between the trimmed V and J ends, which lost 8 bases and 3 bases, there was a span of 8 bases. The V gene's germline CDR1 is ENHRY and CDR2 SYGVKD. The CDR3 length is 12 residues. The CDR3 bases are TGTGCCATCTCTCAGGACAATCAGCCCCAGCATTTT. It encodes CAISQDNQPQHF.

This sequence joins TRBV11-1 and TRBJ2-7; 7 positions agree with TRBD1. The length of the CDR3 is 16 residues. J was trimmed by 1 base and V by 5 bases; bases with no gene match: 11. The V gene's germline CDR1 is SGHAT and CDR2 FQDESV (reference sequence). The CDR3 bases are TGTGCCAGCAGCGGAACCATGGGACAGCTTTCCTACGAGCAGTACTTC. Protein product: CASSGTMGQLSYEQYF.

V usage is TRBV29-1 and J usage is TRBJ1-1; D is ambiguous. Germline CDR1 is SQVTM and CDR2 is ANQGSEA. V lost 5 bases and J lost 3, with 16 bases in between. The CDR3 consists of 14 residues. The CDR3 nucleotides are TGCAGCGTTAAGCTCGGCAACGAACACACTGAAGCTTTCTTT. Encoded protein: CSVKLGNEHTEAFF.

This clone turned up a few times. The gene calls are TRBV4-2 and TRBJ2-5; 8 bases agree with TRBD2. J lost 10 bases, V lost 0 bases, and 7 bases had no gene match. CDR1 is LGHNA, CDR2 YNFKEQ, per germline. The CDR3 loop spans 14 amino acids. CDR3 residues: CASSQDQGLGDQYF. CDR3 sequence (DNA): TGTGCCAGCAGCCAAGATCAGGGACTAGGGGACCAGTACTTC.